The sequence of this T cell receptor beta chain was determined in a study of beta chain features in type 1 diabetes. Many counts were recorded for this clone. Its antigen is not identified. Purity exceeding 95% was reached by all sorted populations. V shed 0 bases and J shed 7 bases, with 6 bases lying between them. Germline V lookup: CDR1 ENHRY, CDR2 SYGVKD. The CDR3 length is 12 residues. Reverse transcription of all isolated RNA meant that expressed TCRB transcripts were sequenced. Only in-frame clones appear in the TCRdb table, and some are missing; sequencing was by immunoSEQ multiplex PCR. Of about 160,000 clones listed, approximately 8.1% are singletons. Study-wide findings and caveats: Equally in patients and controls, shorter templates might have been favored by PCR. Within each of all four CD4+ subsets, Type 1 diabetes patients had TCRB CDR3s that were moderately but significantly shorter.

The V call is TRBV10-3, the J call TRBJ1-2; no definite D call. The sequenced material came from central memory CD4+ T cells from blood. The receptor comes from a man aged 18 to 29 with type 1 diabetes. The CDR3 here is CAISESRGGYTF. For the CDR3, the DNA is TGTGCCATCAGTGAGTCGAGAGGTGGCTACACCTTC.